This T cell receptor beta chain was documented in a study of CD8 T cells in ankylosing spondylitis. The study's findings and limits: Disease-associated clones were reportedly significantly overrepresented in matched ankylosing spondylitis synovial fluid. Earlier studies detected some motif variants in reactive arthritis synovial fluid and blood. Characteristic of ankylosing spondylitis blood, it appeared, was a TCR beta motif comprising about 8 highly homologous variants.

This clonotype was seen repeatedly, ten times or more. As yet, its antigen is unknown. Quantitative barcoded 5'-RACE was used to prepare TCR beta libraries. TCRdb fed the 5' RACE reads into MiXCR, producing one record per CDR3 protein. The table lists 100,000 to 150,000 distinct CDR3 sequences, roughly an eighth of them singletons. The CDR3 is 14 amino acids. The germline CDR1 and CDR2 sequences are SGHRS and YFSETQ. Unmatched junction bases numbered 1, after V lost 4 bases and J lost 1 base. The sequenced material came from blood, either unsorted or a sorted T cell fraction (not recorded which). The clonotype originates from a female donor with ankylosing spondylitis or in good health (not recorded which). V and J are TRBV5-1 and TRBJ2-3; TRBD1 matches 9 bases. This CDR3 is CASSRDRGTDTQYF. The CDR3, as DNA: TGCGCCAGCAGCCGGGACAGGGGCACAGATACGCAGTATTTT.